Each of the 13 T cell receptor beta chains below was sequenced from the same sample in a study of blood T cell repertoires in COVID-19. Only in-frame clones appear in the TCRdb table, and some are missing; sequencing was by immunoSEQ multiplex PCR. The data show approximately 97,000 clones, about 85% seen once. The specimen sequenced was peripheral blood. Source of these receptors: a human donor in a cohort sampled during active COVID-19.

The CDR3 bases are TGTGCCAGCAGTTACGGTTACGGGGGGAACACTGAAGCTTTCTTT. The encoded protein is CASSYGYGGNTEAFF. The chain combines TRBV6-5 with TRBJ1-1; TRBD1 might be the D (5 bases). The CDR3 is 15 amino acids. Germline V lookup: CDR1 MNHEY, CDR2 SVGAGI. Trimming left V 2 bases short and J 1 base short, with 11 bases between.

This clone was seen more than once but under ten times. The CDR3 region has the DNA TGTGCCAGCAGCGTAGTGAGCGGGAGGGCCCGAATCGATGAGCAGTTCTTC. Amino acids: CASSVVSGRARIDEQFF. The V and J genes are TRBV9 and TRBJ2-1; TRBD2 matches at 10 bases. Germline V CDR1 and CDR2: SGDLS, YYNGEE. Trimming cost V 0 bases and J 8 bases; bases outside gene matches: 11. The CDR3 is 17 amino acids.

The J gene is TRBJ1-5, the V gene TRBV24-1, with no clear D. In germline, CDR1 is KGHDR, CDR2 SFDVKD. V lost 9 bases, J lost 5 bases, and 13 bases lay in between. The CDR3 length is 13 residues. The CDR3 DNA follows: TGTGCCACCCAACTGTCGGGAGATCAGCCCCAGCATTTT. Protein product: CATQLSGDQPQHF.

V is TRBV7-2 and J is TRBJ1-5, with 8 bases aligning to TRBD1. The CDR3 has 15 residues. V trimming: 5 bases; J trimming: 5 bases; junction bases outside the gene matches: 8. Germline CDR1 reads SGHTA; CDR2 reads FQGNSA. The CDR3 reads CASSGFQGAYQPQHF. For the CDR3, the DNA is TGTGCCAGCAGCGGTTTCCAGGGGGCCTATCAGCCCCAGCATTTT. The whole variable domain, remainder taken from reference TRBV7-2 and TRBJ1-5, is GAGVSQSPSNKVTEKGKDVELRCDPISGHTALYWYRQSLGQGLEFLIYFQGNSAPDKSGLPSDRFSAERTGGSVSTLTIQRTQQEDSAVYLCASSGFQGAYQPQHFGDGTRLSIL.

The chain combines TRBV4-1 with TRBJ2-3; tentative D call: TRBD1 (6 bases). The CDR3 runs 14 residues. CDR1 and CDR2 (germline): MGHRA, YSYEKL. Trimming left V 4 bases short and J 2 bases short, with 10 bases between. DNA for the CDR3: TGCGCCAGCAGCCTCGGGACAAACACAGATACGCAGTATTTT. Translation gives CASSLGTNTDTQYF.

The rearrangement links TRBV28 to TRBJ1-5, with no clear D. With 5 bases removed from V and 4 bases from J, the gap between germline ends came to 12 bases. The CDR3 has 14 residues. Per the germline V gene, CDR1 is MDHEN and CDR2 is SYDVKM. The CDR3 nucleotides are TGTGCCAGCAGTCGGGATTCGATTAATCAGCCCCAGCATTTT. It encodes CASSRDSINQPQHF.

Concerning this clone itself: Other DNA sequences in this sample translate to the same CDR3. The chain carries TRBV7-9 and TRBJ2-7; D call uncertain. V dropped 5 bases and J dropped 0 bases, with 5 bases sitting between them. The CDR3 extends over 12 amino acids. Germline values: CDR1 SEHNR, CDR2 FQNEAQ (reference sequence). The CDR3 sequence: CASSLSSYEQYF. CDR3 DNA: TGTGCCAGCAGCCTCAGCTCCTACGAGCAGTACTTC.

This clone has more than one count but fewer than ten. The CDR3 bases are TGTGCCAGCAGTATGGGACACTCCTACGAGCAGTACTTC. It codes for CASSMGHSYEQYF. The chain joins TRBV27 to TRBJ2-7; D possibly corresponds to TRBD1 (6 bases). The germline gives CDR1 MNHEY, CDR2 SMNVEV (reference sequence). The CDR3 spans 13 residues. The germline V and J ends were trimmed by 5 bases and 0 bases, with 8 bases remaining between them.

This clone was counted between two and nine times. The chain carries TRBV28 and TRBJ1-1; D may be TRBD1 (6 bases). CDR1 is MDHEN and CDR2 is SYDVKM in the germline V gene. Trimming removed 5 bases at V and 0 bases at J, with 13 bases between. This CDR3 has 15 amino acids. The CDR3, as DNA: TGTGCCAGCAGTCTCCTGGACAGCGTGAACACTGAAGCTTTCTTT. Translated: CASSLLDSVNTEAFF.

This clone was seen a handful of times. CDR3 in amino acids: CASKSEGTGGVQPQHF. In DNA, the CDR3 is TGCGCCAGCAAATCTGAGGGGACAGGGGGCGTTCAGCCCCAGCATTTT. The chain carries TRBV10-1 and TRBJ1-5; 12 bases line up with TRBD1. The CDR3 length is 16 residues. The V and J ends lost 7 bases and 6 bases, in that order; junction bases with no gene match: 10. The germline gives CDR1 WNHNN, CDR2 SYGVQD (reference sequence).

This rearrangement joins TRBV7-2 to TRBJ2-1; 8 bases map to TRBD2. Germline lookup yields CDR1 SGHTA and CDR2 FQGNSA. The CDR3 is 15 amino acids. J was trimmed by 8 bases and V by 2 bases; bases with no gene match: 8. This chain's CDR3 is CASSLSGRGVDEQFF. Here the CDR3 DNA reads TGTGCCAGCAGCTTAAGCGGGAGAGGGGTCGATGAGCAGTTCTTC. Full variable domain (rest looked up from reference TRBV7-2 and TRBJ2-1): GAGVSQSPSNKVTEKGKDVELRCDPISGHTALYWYRQSLGQGLEFLIYFQGNSAPDKSGLPSDRFSAERTGGSVSTLTIQRTQQEDSAVYLCASSLSGRGVDEQFFGPGTRLTVL.

Notes on this clone: Relative to the germline gene, one junction end is altered; a read error may explain this. The chain employs TRBV7-2 and TRBJ1-6; tentative D call: TRBD1 (5 bases). Germline V gives CDR1 SGHTA, CDR2 FQGNSA. CDR3 length: 12 residues. The CDR3 sequence: CASTLDWGTLHF. The CDR3 region has the DNA TGTGCCAGCACCTTAGACTGGGGCACCCTCCACTTT.

J is TRBJ1-6 and V is TRBV7-2, with D maybe TRBD1 (5 bases). Germline CDR1 and CDR2: SGHTA and FQGNSA. V was shortened by 3 bases and J by 8 bases, with 8 bases between the two germline ends. The CDR3 extends over 13 amino acids. The CDR3 is CASSLDTYSPLHF. Written as DNA, the CDR3 is TGTGCCAGCAGCTTGGACACCTATTCACCCCTCCACTTT.